The clone carrying this TCR beta chain was found a few times. Antigen unknown. Sequenced by immunoSEQ multiplex PCR; TCRdb stores in-frame clones only, minus some. This table holds around 97,000 clones, less than 95% found once. Deletions cut 3 bases from V and 1 base from J, with 8 bases between. The CDR3 length is 14 residues. Per the germline V gene, CDR1 is SEHNR and CDR2 is FQNEAQ (reference sequence). The data originate from a study of T cell responses to AZD1222 COVID-19 vaccine. Notes on the study in general: Possibly, clonal diversity was underestimated; donors were largely white British and included more females. The repertoires were collected only after the peak T cell response. CD4 TCRs associated with vaccination spanned spike, dominating at 160-218 and 743-854.

Sequences were derived from peripheral blood, sampled on day 0 of AZD1222 vaccination. The chain employs TRBV7-9 and TRBJ2-3, with unresolved D. This TCR was recovered from an adult in good health. CDR3 coding DNA: TGTGCCAGCAGCTTGATCCTCCGCACAGATACGCAGTATTTT. This codes for CASSLILRTDTQYF.